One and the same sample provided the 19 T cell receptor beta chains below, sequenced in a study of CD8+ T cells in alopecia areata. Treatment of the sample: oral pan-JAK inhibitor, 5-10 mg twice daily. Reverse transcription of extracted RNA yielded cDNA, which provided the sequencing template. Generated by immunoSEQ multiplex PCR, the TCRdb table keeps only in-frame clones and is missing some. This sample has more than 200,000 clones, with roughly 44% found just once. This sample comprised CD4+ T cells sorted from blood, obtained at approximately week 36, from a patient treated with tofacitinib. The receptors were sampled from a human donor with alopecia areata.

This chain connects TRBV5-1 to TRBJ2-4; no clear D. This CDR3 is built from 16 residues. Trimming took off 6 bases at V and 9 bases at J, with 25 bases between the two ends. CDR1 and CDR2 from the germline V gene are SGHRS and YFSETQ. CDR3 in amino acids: CASILPQRLSGVIQYF. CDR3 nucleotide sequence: TGCGCCAGCATCCTACCACAAAGACTGAGTGGAGTCATTCAGTACTTC.

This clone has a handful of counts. Written as DNA, the CDR3 is TGCGCCAGCAGCTTGGGGCCTGCGGGAGGGTATAATGAGCAGTTCTTC. Encoded protein: CASSLGPAGGYNEQFF. This chain joins TRBV5-1 and TRBJ2-1; 9 bases fit TRBD2. The CDR3 has 16 amino acids. Losses at the gene ends were 0 bases for V and 7 bases for J; bases not matched to a gene: 8. CDR1 and CDR2 from the germline V gene are SGHRS and YFSETQ.

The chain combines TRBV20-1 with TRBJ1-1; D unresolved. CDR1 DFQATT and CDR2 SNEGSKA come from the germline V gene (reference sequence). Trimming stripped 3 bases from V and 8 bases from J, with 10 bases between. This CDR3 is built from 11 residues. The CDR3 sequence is CSARGETEAFF. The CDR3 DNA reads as TGCAGTGCTAGGGGAGAAACGGAAGCTTTCTTT.

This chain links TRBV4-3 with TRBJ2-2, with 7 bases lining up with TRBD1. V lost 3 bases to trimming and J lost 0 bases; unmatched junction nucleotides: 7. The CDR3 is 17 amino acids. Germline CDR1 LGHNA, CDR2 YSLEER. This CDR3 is CASSQTSGTANTGELFF. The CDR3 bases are TGCGCCAGCAGCCAGACATCCGGGACAGCGAACACCGGGGAGCTGTTTTTT.

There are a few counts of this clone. DNA for the CDR3: TGCAGCGCCGTGGGGGGCGGGGATCAGCCCCAGCATTTT. This codes for CSAVGGGDQPQHF. The chain carries TRBV29-1 and TRBJ1-5, with D possibly matching TRBD1 (6 bases). Per the germline V gene, CDR1 is SQVTM and CDR2 is ANQGSEA. V lost 7 bases and J lost 5, with 15 bases in between. The CDR3 loop spans 13 amino acids. The full variable domain, in which reference TRBV29-1 and TRBJ1-5 provide the parts outside the CDR3, is SAVISQKPSRDICQRGTSLTIQCQVDSQVTMMFWYRQQPGQSLTLIATANQGSEATYESGFVIDKFPISRPNLTFSTLTVSNMSPEDSSIYLCSAVGGGDQPQHFGDGTRLSIL.

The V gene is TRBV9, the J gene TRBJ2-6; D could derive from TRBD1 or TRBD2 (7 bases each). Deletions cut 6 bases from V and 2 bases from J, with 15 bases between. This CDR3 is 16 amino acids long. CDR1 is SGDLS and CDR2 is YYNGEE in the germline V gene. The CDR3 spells CASTYPGGAGANVLTF. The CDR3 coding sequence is TGTGCCAGCACCTATCCAGGGGGGGCTGGGGCCAACGTCCTGACTTTC.

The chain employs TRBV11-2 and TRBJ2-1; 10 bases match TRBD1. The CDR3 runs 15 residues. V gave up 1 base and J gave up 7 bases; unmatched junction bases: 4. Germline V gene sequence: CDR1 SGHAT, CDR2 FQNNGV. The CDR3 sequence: CASSLAADRGNEQFF. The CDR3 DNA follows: TGTGCCAGCAGCTTAGCTGCGGACAGGGGGAATGAGCAGTTCTTC.

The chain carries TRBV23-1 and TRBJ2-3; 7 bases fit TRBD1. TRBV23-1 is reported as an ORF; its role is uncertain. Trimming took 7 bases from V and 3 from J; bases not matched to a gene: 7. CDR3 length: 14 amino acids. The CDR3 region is CASTLDRATDTQYF. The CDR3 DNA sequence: TGCGCCAGCACCCTTGACAGGGCGACAGATACGCAGTATTTT.

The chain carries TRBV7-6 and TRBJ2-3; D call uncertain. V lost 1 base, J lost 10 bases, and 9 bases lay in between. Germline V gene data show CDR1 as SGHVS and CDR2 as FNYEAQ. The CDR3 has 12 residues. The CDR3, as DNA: TGTGCCAGCAGCTTAGGCAGCCAAGCGCAGTATTTT. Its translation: CASSLGSQAQYF.

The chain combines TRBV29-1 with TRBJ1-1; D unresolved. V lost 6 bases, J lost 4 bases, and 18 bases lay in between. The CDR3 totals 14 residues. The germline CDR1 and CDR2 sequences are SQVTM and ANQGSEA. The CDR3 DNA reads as TGCAGCGTGGGAGGTGGAGTGGGAGGCACTGAAGCTTTCTTT. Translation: CSVGGGVGGTEAFF.

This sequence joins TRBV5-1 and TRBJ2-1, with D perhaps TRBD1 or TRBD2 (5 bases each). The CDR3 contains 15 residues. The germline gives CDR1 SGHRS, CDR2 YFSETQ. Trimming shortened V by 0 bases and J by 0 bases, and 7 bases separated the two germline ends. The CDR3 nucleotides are TGCGCCAGCAGCTTGGGGGACCGCTCCTACAATGAGCAGTTCTTC. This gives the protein CASSLGDRSYNEQFF.

The CDR3 nucleotides read TGTGCCAGCAGCTTAAATCCGGCGGGGGCAATCTTAGAGACCCAGTACTTC. This translates into CASSLNPAGAILETQYF. The chain combines TRBV7-2 with TRBJ2-5; D may be TRBD2 (7 bases). The CDR3 runs 17 residues. The ends were cut back, 2 bases at V and 4 bases at J, with 20 bases in the middle. Germline loops: CDR1 SGHTA, CDR2 FQGNSA. Drawing the rest from reference TRBV7-2 and TRBJ2-5, the complete variable domain is GAGVSQSPSNKVTEKGKDVELRCDPISGHTALYWYRQSLGQGLEFLIYFQGNSAPDKSGLPSDRFSAERTGGSVSTLTIQRTQQEDSAVYLCASSLNPAGAILETQYFGPGTRLLVL.

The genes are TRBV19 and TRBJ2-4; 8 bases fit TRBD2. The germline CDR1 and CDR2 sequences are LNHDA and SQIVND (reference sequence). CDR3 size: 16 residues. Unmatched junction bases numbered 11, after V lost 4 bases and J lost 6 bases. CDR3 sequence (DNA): TGTGCCAGTAGTACCCCCATAAGCGGGAGTGCAAACATTCAGTACTTC. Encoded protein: CASSTPISGSANIQYF.

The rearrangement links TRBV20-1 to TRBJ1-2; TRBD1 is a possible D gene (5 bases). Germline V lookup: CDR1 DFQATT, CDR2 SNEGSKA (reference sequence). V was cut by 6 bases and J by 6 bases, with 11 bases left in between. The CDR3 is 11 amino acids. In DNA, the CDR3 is TGCAGTGCAGGACTACAGGATGGCTACACCTTC. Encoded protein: CSAGLQDGYTF.

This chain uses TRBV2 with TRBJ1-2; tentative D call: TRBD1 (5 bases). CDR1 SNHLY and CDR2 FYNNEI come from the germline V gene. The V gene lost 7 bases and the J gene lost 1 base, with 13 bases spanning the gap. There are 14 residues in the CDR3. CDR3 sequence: CASIKWGINYGYTF. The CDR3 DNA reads TGTGCCAGCATTAAGTGGGGCATTAACTATGGCTACACCTTC. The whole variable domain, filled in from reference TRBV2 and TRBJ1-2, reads EPEVTQTPSHQVTQMGQEVILRCVPISNHLYFYWYRQILGQKVEFLVSFYNNEISEKSEIFDDQFSVERPDGSNFTLKIRSTKLEDSAMYFCASIKWGINYGYTFGSGTRLTVV.

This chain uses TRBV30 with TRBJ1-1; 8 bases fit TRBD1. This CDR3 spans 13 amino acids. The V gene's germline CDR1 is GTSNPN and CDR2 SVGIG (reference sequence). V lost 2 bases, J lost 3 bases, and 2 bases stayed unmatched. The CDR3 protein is CAWSPTGDTEAFF. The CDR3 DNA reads TGTGCCTGGAGTCCGACAGGGGACACTGAAGCTTTCTTT.

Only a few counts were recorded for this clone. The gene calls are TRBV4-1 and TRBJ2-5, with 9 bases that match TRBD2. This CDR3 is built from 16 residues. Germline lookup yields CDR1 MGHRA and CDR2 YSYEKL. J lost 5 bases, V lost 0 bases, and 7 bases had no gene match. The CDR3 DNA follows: TGCGCCAGCAGCCAAGACCAAAGACTAGCGGTCGAGACCCAGTACTTC. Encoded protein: CASSQDQRLAVETQYF.

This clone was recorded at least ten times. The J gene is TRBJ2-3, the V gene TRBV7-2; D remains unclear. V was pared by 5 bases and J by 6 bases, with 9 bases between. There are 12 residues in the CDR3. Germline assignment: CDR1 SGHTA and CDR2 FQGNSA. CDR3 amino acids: CASSVTRDTQYF. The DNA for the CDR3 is TGTGCCAGCAGCGTTACTCGGGATACGCAGTATTTT. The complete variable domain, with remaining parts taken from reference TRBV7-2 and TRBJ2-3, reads GAGVSQSPSNKVTEKGKDVELRCDPISGHTALYWYRQSLGQGLEFLIYFQGNSAPDKSGLPSDRFSAERTGGSVSTLTIQRTQQEDSAVYLCASSVTRDTQYFGPGTRLTVL.

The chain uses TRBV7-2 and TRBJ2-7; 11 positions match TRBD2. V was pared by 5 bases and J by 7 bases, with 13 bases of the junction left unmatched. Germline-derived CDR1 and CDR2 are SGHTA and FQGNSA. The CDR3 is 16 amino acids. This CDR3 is CASSALAGGPMQEQYF. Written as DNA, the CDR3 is TGTGCCAGCAGCGCCTTAGCGGGAGGGCCAATGCAAGAGCAGTACTTC.